This TCR beta chain was sequenced during a study of shared clonotypes between healthy human individuals. For the study at large: Per donor, three plates held CD4 naive cells, three held CD4 memory, two held CD8 naive and one held CD8 memory.

Across several immunoSEQ plates, the genomic DNA of each subset was split evenly. TCRdb's copy holds only in-frame clones and misses some; the assay was immunoSEQ multiplex PCR. Found here are approximately 2.3 million clones, roughly 93% of them singletons; the top ten hold 0.39%. This clone has more than one count but fewer than ten. The V end was cut by 6 bases, the J end by 1 base, with 16 bases between. The CDR3 spans 15 residues. Germline V gene sequence: CDR1 MNHEY, CDR2 SVGAGI. The TCR sequence derives from a man aged 18 to 30 in good health. Some clones in this sample may be carry-over from other donors' samples. Specimen: naive CD4+ T cells from PBMCs. The subset is: CD45RA+ positively selected. V gene TRBV6-5 combines with J gene TRBJ2-7; D may be TRBD2 (6 bases). Here the CDR3 reads CASSDGLGLSYEQYF. The CDR3 region has the DNA TGTGCCAGCAGCGACGGCTTGGGACTGTCCTACGAGCAGTACTTC.